One sample yielded the 9 T cell receptor beta chains listed below, sequenced in a study of cytomegalovirus exposure and HLA in healthy donors. In the PCR, 60 Vbeta and 13 Jbeta primers were used. The method was immunoSEQ multiplex PCR; TCRdb's version includes in-frame clones alone and lacks a portion of them. The sample shows about 160,000 clones, roughly 74% of them seen only once. The sequenced sample was PBMCs. These receptors were taken from a male donor in good health and CMV-seronegative.

This clone was observed a few times. V and J are TRBV5-4 and TRBJ1-4, with a weak D call TRBD1 (6 bases). The CDR3 length is 12 residues. CDR1 and CDR2 from the germline V gene are SGHNT and YYREEE (reference sequence). Trimming pared 4 bases from V and 10 bases from J, leaving 11 bases between. CDR3 residues: CASSPGEGKLFF. In nucleotides, the CDR3 is TGTGCCAGCAGCCCAGGGGAGGGAAAACTGTTTTTT.

The chain couples TRBV30 to TRBJ1-2; D is possibly TRBD1 (5 bases). CDR3 length: 13 residues. The V gene's germline CDR1 is GTSNPN and CDR2 SVGIG (reference sequence). The V end lost 7 bases, the J end lost 8 bases, and 20 bases lay between the germline ends. The CDR3 DNA is TGTGCCTCGATCGCCGGGGGAGACCGCGGCTACACCTTC. Translating it yields CASIAGGDRGYTF.

The chain links TRBV11-2 to TRBJ2-1; the match to TRBD2 covers 8 bases. CDR1 is SGHAT and CDR2 is FQNNGV in the germline V gene. The CDR3 runs 15 residues. V was pared by 0 bases and J by 8 bases, with 6 bases of the junction left unmatched. In nucleotides, the CDR3 is TGTGCCAGCAGCTTAGAGAGCCTAGCGGGTTATGAGCAGTTCTTC. It codes for CASSLESLAGYEQFF.

This chain uses TRBV11-2 with TRBJ1-1; tentative D call: TRBD1 (5 bases). This CDR3 comprises 14 residues. Germline V gene lookup returns CDR1 SGHAT and CDR2 FQNNGV. The V and J ends lost 5 bases and 4 bases respectively, with 14 bases between them. The CDR3 loop reads CASSPDPGGTEAFF. The DNA for the CDR3 is TGTGCCAGCAGCCCGGACCCCGGGGGCACTGAAGCTTTCTTT.

In DNA form, the CDR3 reads TGTGCCAGCAGCCTAACAGGGTTTCAAGAGACCCAGTACTTC. Translated: CASSLTGFQETQYF. V gene TRBV7-2 combines with J gene TRBJ2-5; TRBD1 is a possible D gene (6 bases). The CDR3 sequence is 14 residues long. V shed 5 bases and J shed 2 bases, with 12 bases lying between them. CDR1 and CDR2 (germline): SGHTA, FQGNSA.

The chain has TRBV9 and TRBJ2-2; 9 bases line up with TRBD2. CDR1 and CDR2 from the germline V gene are SGDLS and YYNGEE. The V and J ends lost 3 bases and 5 bases, in that order; junction bases with no gene match: 8. The CDR3 covers 16 residues. This CDR3 is CASSASGLAVTGELFF. In DNA, the CDR3 is TGTGCCAGCAGCGCTTCGGGACTAGCCGTTACCGGGGAGCTGTTTTTT.

The V and J genes are TRBV5-4 and TRBJ2-2; TRBD2 matches at 8 bases. Per germline, CDR1 SGHNT and CDR2 YYREEE (reference sequence). Losses at the gene ends were 4 bases for V and 5 bases for J; bases not matched to a gene: 7. There are 15 residues in the CDR3. The CDR3 loop is CASSVLGGRTGELFF. CDR3 coding DNA: TGTGCCAGCAGCGTACTTGGCGGGAGGACCGGGGAGCTGTTTTTT.

This clone showed up just a few times. This chain connects TRBV6-6 to TRBJ1-1; D is perhaps TRBD1 (5 bases). Germline V gene lookup returns CDR1 MNHNY and CDR2 SVGAGI (reference sequence). Trimming stripped 5 bases from V and 3 bases from J, with 16 bases between. The CDR3 contains 15 residues. The CDR3 region has the DNA TGTGCCAGCAGTCCCCCTACAGGAATATACACTGAAGCTTTCTTT. Residues: CASSPPTGIYTEAFF.

The chain has TRBV14 and TRBJ2-7, with TRBD1 identical over 8 bases. This CDR3 has 16 amino acids. Germline V gives CDR1 SGHDN, CDR2 FVKESK. J lost 6 bases, V lost 0 bases, and 10 bases had no gene match. The CDR3 nucleotides are TGTGCCAGCAGCCAAGATCGGGGACAGGCCTGGGGCGAGCAGTACTTC. Translated, it gives CASSQDRGQAWGEQYF.